Below are 25 T cell receptor beta chains sequenced from a single sample in a study of CXCR3-negative and CXCR3-positive naive CD8 T cells. The study made its TRB cDNA libraries by 5' RACE, adding UMI labels. For each CDR3 protein, TCRdb gives one entry from its re-call of the 5' RACE reads, without DNA. Reported are 75,000 to 100,000 distinct CDR3 sequences; the ten largest clones contain 1.6%. The sample comprised naive CXCR3- CD8+ T cells from blood. The subset here: CD45RO-CCR7+CD27+CD95- naive CD8+ T cells lacking CXCR3 (TNR3-). The origin of the receptors is a human donor in good health. Some clones in this sample may be carry-over from other donors' samples.

The rearrangement links TRBV7-2 to TRBJ2-7. Germline V CDR1 and CDR2: SGHTA, FQGNSA. The CDR3 totals 16 residues. CDR3 in amino acids: CASSFLGPGTPYEQYF.

By frequency, this clonotype registers medium-sized. V and J are TRBV29-1 and TRBJ2-3; checking the TCRdb D call of TRBD2 is not possible without DNA. The CDR3 has 14 amino acids. Germline V CDR1 and CDR2: SQVTM, ANQGSEA. CDR3: CSAGLAESTDTQYF.

The chain employs TRBV28 and TRBJ2-7. In germline, CDR1 is MDHEN, CDR2 SYDVKM. This CDR3 comprises 13 residues. This chain's CDR3 is CASSLRQVYEQYF.

The CDR3 region is CASSEESNVAGQETQYF. V gene TRBV2 combines with J gene TRBJ2-5; lacking DNA, the TRBD2 call made by TCRdb goes unchecked. CDR1 and CDR2 (germline): SNHLY, FYNNEI. CDR3 length: 17 residues.

This chain connects TRBV7-9 to TRBJ2-3. The CDR3 length is 15 residues. Per germline, CDR1 SEHNR and CDR2 FQNEAQ (reference sequence). CDR3: CASSFFGESTDTQYF.

The chain combines TRBV29-1 with TRBJ2-1; the TCRdb D gene call, TRBD1, has no DNA to confirm it. Per the germline V gene, CDR1 is SQVTM and CDR2 is ANQGSEA. The CDR3 has 11 residues. The CDR3 spells CSARPDNEQFF.

The chain uses TRBV24-1 and TRBJ2-6. The germline gives CDR1 KGHDR, CDR2 SFDVKD. The CDR3 is made up of 12 amino acids. CDR3 loop: CATSTGANVLTF.

V and J are TRBV29-1 and TRBJ2-1; TCRdb's assignment of TRBD2 cannot be checked, as there is no DNA. The CDR3 loop spans 14 amino acids. Germline V lookup: CDR1 SQVTM, CDR2 ANQGSEA. This CDR3 reads CSAAGGSSYNEQFF.

V and J are TRBV7-9 and TRBJ1-2. Germline CDR1 reads SEHNR; CDR2 reads FQNEAQ (reference sequence). This CDR3 spans 14 amino acids. CDR3 residues: CASSFDGIAYGYTF.

This CDR3 is CSVEGGASPYNEQFF. This sequence joins TRBV29-1 and TRBJ2-1; without DNA, the TCRdb call of TRBD2 cannot be checked. This CDR3 is built from 15 residues. From germline, CDR1 is SQVTM and CDR2 ANQGSEA.

The J gene is TRBJ2-1, the V gene TRBV10-3; TCRdb outputs TRBD2, but without DNA this stays unchecked. CDR1 and CDR2 from the germline V gene are ENHRY and SYGVKD. The CDR3 extends over 14 amino acids. The CDR3 reads CAISSGLSYNEQFF.

V gene TRBV15 combines with J gene TRBJ1-2. This CDR3 region has 12 residues. The germline gives CDR1 LNHNV, CDR2 YYDKDF (reference sequence). The CDR3 here is CATSTGPDGYTF.

This chain links TRBV13 with TRBJ1-6; TCRdb calls TRBD1, which cannot be checked without DNA. Germline V CDR1 and CDR2: PRHDT, FYEKMQ (reference sequence). The CDR3 consists of 15 residues. The CDR3 sequence is CASSLVGGRNSPLHF.

This chain joins TRBV29-1 and TRBJ1-3. Looked up from germline, CDR1 is SQVTM and CDR2 is ANQGSEA. CDR3 size: 11 residues. This CDR3 reads CSVDWWNTIYF. The full variable domain, with the rest looked up from reference TRBV29-1 and TRBJ1-3, is SAVISQKPSRDICQRGTSLTIQCQVDSQVTMMFWYRQQPGQSLTLIATANQGSEATYESGFVIDKFPISRPNLTFSTLTVSNMSPEDSSIYLCSVDWWNTIYFGEGSWLTVV.

This rearrangement joins TRBV7-9 to TRBJ2-7. Germline CDR1 reads SEHNR; CDR2 reads FQNEAQ (reference sequence). There are 13 residues in the CDR3. CDR3 residues: CASSPRQTNEQYF.

This sequence joins TRBV20-1 and TRBJ2-7. In germline, CDR1 is DFQATT, CDR2 SNEGSKA (reference sequence). CDR3 size: 15 residues. CDR3 sequence: CSARDQREFLYEQYF.

J is TRBJ1-2 and V is TRBV28; TCRdb picks TRBD1, but there is no DNA to check that call. This CDR3 contains 13 residues. In germline, CDR1 is MDHEN, CDR2 SYDVKM. CDR3 residues: CASIRDRGYGYTF.

Here the CDR3 reads CAISEQGEYTEAFF. J is TRBJ1-1 and V is TRBV10-3; TCRdb names TRBD1, which stays unverified in the absence of DNA. This CDR3 has 14 residues. In germline, CDR1 is ENHRY, CDR2 SYGVKD.

The chain combines TRBV7-9 with TRBJ2-1; TCRdb returns TRBD1, unconfirmable since there is no DNA. Per germline, CDR1 SEHNR and CDR2 FQNEAQ (reference sequence). The CDR3 loop spans 15 amino acids. CDR3 amino acids: CASSSSGVPYNEQFF.

The chain recombines TRBV1 with TRBJ2-1; the D call from TCRdb, TRBD2, cannot be confirmed without DNA. TRBV1 is assigned pseudogene status. This CDR3 has 17 amino acids. CDR3 amino acids: CTSSQLQTSGENNEQFF.

The chain recombines TRBV12-3 or TRBV12-4 with TRBJ2-5; without DNA, the TCRdb call of TRBD1 cannot be checked. The CDR3 runs 15 residues. This chain's CDR3 is CASTSWPGKEETQYF.

The chain has TRBV29-1 and TRBJ2-7. The V gene's germline CDR1 is SQVTM and CDR2 ANQGSEA. This CDR3 comprises 13 residues. CDR3 sequence: CSVWSDESYEQYF.

The genes are TRBV7-2 and TRBJ2-7; the TCRdb D gene call, TRBD2, has no DNA to confirm it. Germline CDR1 SGHTA, CDR2 FQGNSA. This CDR3 is 15 amino acids long. The chain's CDR3 is CASSTSGLVTYEQYF.

V gene TRBV2 combines with J gene TRBJ2-1; TCRdb's D call, TRBD2, is unchecked because there is no DNA. Germline values: CDR1 SNHLY, CDR2 FYNNEI. CDR3 length equals 16 residues. The CDR3 sequence: CASNRPSSGNLDEQFF. Full variable domain (remainder filled in from reference TRBV2 and TRBJ2-1): EPEVTQTPSHQVTQMGQEVILRCVPISNHLYFYWYRQILGQKVEFLVSFYNNEISEKSEIFDDQFSVERPDGSNFTLKIRSTKLEDSAMYFCASNRPSSGNLDEQFFGPGTRLTVL.

This CDR3 reads CASTRWQGTYNEQFF. The chain couples TRBV9 to TRBJ2-1; TCRdb reports TRBD1, a call that lacks DNA to check it against. CDR3 size: 15 residues. The V gene's germline CDR1 is SGDLS and CDR2 YYNGEE.